These T cell receptor beta chains were read from a single sample in a study of cytomegalovirus exposure and HLA in healthy donors. The data were produced by immunoSEQ multiplex PCR, yet TCRdb's version contains in-frame clones alone and is incomplete. The table lists some 200,000 clones, roughly 80% of them singletons. Sequenced input: PBMCs. All receptors come from a man in his forties or fifties in good health and CMV-seropositive. Each CDR3 is given with its conserved first and last residue. The D gene is left open where the match is weak. Clone size is given for some rows only: seen once, a few or many times, or a class if the clone is expanded.

V: TRBV27
D: TRBD2
size: -
J: TRBJ2-5
DNA: TGTGCCAGCAGTTTAAGCGGGGGGGCCCTAGAGACCCAGTACTTC
CDR3: CASSLSGGALETQYF

V: TRBV29-1
D: -
size: once
J: TRBJ2-1
DNA: TGCAGCGTTCTCCGTGAAGGGGCCTACAATGAGCAGTTCTTC
CDR3: CSVLREGAYNEQFF

V: TRBV6-4
D: -
size: -
J: TRBJ1-5
DNA: TGTGCCAGCTCGGAGGGACAGCCCCAGCATTTT
CDR3: CASSEGQPQHF

V: TRBV4-2
D: TRBD1
size: -
J: TRBJ1-4
DNA: TGTGCCAGCAGCCCAGCATTTGGACAGGGCACTAATGAAAAACTGTTTTTT
CDR3: CASSPAFGQGTNEKLFF

V: TRBV28
D: -
size: -
J: TRBJ1-2
DNA: TGTGCCAGCACTGCGGGGTTTAACTATGGCTACACCTTC
CDR3: CASTAGFNYGYTF

V: TRBV19
D: TRBD1
size: -
J: TRBJ1-2
DNA: TGTGCCAGTAGTAAGACAGGGGGAGTTAACTATGGCTACACCTTC
CDR3: CASSKTGGVNYGYTF

V: TRBV4-3
D: TRBD2
size: -
J: TRBJ2-3
DNA: TGCGCCAGCAGCCGAGGTCGGGGGGATGGCACAGATACGCAGTATTTT
CDR3: CASSRGRGDGTDTQYF

V: TRBV4-3
D: TRBD1
size: -
J: TRBJ1-1
DNA: TGCGCCAGCAGCCTCTCGGACAGGGGGGACACTGAAGCTTTCTTT
CDR3: CASSLSDRGDTEAFF

V: TRBV7-2
D: -
size: -
J: TRBJ2-1
DNA: TGTGCCAGCAGGCCAGGGGCCTACAATGAGCAGTTCTTC
CDR3: CASRPGAYNEQFF

V: TRBV28
D: -
size: -
J: TRBJ1-5
DNA: TGTGCCAGCAGTTTACTAAGACAGCCCCAGCATTTT
CDR3: CASSLLRQPQHF

V: TRBV30
D: -
size: -
J: TRBJ1-1
DNA: TGTGCCTGGAGTGTACCAGGGGAAGCTTTCTTT
CDR3: CAWSVPGEAFF

V: TRBV27
D: TRBD1
size: -
J: TRBJ1-2
DNA: TGTGCCAGCAGTTTTGTTCCGGGACAGGGGACTAACTATGGCTACACCTTC
CDR3: CASSFVPGQGTNYGYTF

V: TRBV2
D: TRBD2
size: -
J: TRBJ2-2
DNA: TGTGCCAGCAGCGACCGACTAGCGGGGGACACCGGGGAGCTGTTTTTT
CDR3: CASSDRLAGDTGELFF

V: TRBV7-9
D: TRBD2
size: -
J: TRBJ2-7
DNA: TGTGCCAGCAGCTTAGCTGCGGGGGGGCCCTCCGAGCAGTACTTC
CDR3: CASSLAAGGPSEQYF

V: TRBV7-9
D: -
size: -
J: TRBJ2-1
DNA: TGTGCCAGCAGCTTGGGGGGGCTAGCAATTTACGATGAGCAGTTCTTC
CDR3: CASSLGGLAIYDEQFF